This T cell receptor beta chain was identified during a study of early T cells in non-severe SARS-CoV-2 infection. Each cDNA molecule carried a unique molecular identifier. One entry per CDR3 protein, called by TCRdb with MiXCR from the 5' RACE reads. The data contain 79,000 or so distinct CDR3 sequences, roughly 12% of them singletons. Germline values: CDR1 SGDLS, CDR2 YYNGEE. This CDR3 is 14 amino acids long. V dropped 0 bases and J dropped 5 bases, with 6 bases sitting between them. In this sample, this clonotype turned up many times. The clonotype comes from an adult who was a healthcare worker with PCR-confirmed SARS-CoV-2 infection or an uninfected control (not recorded which). The chain joins TRBV9 to TRBJ1-6; D is unclear. Sequenced: whole blood. The CDR3 region is CASSVAGNNSPLHF. The CDR3 nucleotides are TGTGCCAGCAGCGTAGCAGGAAATAATTCACCCCTCCACTTT.